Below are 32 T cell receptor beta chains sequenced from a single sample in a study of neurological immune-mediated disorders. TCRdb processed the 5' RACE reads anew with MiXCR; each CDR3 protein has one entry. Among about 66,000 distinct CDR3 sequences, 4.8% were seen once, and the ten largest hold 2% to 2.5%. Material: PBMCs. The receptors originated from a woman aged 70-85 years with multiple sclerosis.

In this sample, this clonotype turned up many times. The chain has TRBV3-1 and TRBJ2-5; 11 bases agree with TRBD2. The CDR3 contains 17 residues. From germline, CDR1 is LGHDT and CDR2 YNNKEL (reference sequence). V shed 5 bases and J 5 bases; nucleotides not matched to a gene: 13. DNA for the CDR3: TGTGCCAGCAGCAAGGGTCTAGCGGGAGGAGAGGGGGAGACCCAGTACTTC. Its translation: CASSKGLAGGEGETQYF.

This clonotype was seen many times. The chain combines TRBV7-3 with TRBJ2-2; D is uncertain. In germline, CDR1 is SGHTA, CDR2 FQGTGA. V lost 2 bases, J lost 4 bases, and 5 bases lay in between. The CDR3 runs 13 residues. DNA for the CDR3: TGTGCCAGCAGCTTAGTTGCCACCGGGGAGCTGTTTTTT. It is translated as CASSLVATGELFF.

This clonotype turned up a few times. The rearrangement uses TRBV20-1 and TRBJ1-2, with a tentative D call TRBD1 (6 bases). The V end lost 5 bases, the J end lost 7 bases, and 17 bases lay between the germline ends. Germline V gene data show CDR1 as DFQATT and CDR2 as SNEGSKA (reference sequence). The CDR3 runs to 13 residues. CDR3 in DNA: TGCAGTGCTTCCGCTACAGGGAGCCTTGGCTACACCTTC. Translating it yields CSASATGSLGYTF.

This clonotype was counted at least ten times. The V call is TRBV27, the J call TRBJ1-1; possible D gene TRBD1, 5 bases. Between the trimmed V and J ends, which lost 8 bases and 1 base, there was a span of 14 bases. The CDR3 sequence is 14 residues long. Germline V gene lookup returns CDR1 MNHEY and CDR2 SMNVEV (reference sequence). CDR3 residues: CASQTGDSNTEAFF. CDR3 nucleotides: TGTGCCAGCCAAACAGGAGATTCGAACACTGAAGCTTTCTTT.

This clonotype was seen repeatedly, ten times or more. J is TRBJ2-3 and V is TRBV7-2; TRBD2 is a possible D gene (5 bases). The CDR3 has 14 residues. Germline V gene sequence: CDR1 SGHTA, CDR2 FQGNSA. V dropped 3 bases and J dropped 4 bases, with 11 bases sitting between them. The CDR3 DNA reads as TGTGCCAGCAGCTTCGCCGGTAGCGCAGATACGCAGTATTTT. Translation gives CASSFAGSADTQYF.

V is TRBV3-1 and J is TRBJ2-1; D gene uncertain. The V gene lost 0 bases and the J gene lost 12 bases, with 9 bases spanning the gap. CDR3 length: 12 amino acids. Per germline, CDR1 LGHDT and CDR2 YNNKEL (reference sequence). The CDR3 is CASSQDHVRQFF. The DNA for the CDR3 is TGTGCCAGCAGCCAAGATCACGTTAGGCAGTTCTTC.

DNA of the CDR3: TGTGCCAGCAGTCCCCCTAGCGGGAGGGCGAACGAGCAGTACTTC. It codes for CASSPPSGRANEQYF. The chain joins TRBV12-3 or TRBV12-4 to TRBJ2-7, with 12 bases identical to TRBD2. V lost 5 bases and J lost 5; bases outside the gene matches: 7. This CDR3 contains 15 residues.

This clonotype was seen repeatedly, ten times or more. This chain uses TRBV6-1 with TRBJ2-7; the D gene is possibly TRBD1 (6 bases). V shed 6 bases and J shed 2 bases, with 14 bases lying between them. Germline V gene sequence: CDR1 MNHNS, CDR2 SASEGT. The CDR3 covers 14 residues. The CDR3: CASRRTERTYEQYF. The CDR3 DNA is TGTGCCAGCAGACGGACAGAGAGAACCTACGAGCAGTACTTC.

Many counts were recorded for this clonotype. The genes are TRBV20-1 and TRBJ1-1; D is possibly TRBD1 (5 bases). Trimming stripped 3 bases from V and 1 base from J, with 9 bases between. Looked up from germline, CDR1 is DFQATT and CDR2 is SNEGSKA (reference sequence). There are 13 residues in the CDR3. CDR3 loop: CSARQGRNTEAFF. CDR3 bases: TGCAGTGCTAGGCAGGGCAGGAACACTGAAGCTTTCTTT.

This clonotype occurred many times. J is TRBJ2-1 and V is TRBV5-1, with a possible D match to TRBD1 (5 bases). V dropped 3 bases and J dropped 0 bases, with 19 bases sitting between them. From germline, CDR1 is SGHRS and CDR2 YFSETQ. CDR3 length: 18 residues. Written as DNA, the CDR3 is TGCGCCAGCAGCTCCCTTGGTGCCAGGGCGAGCTCCTACAATGAGCAGTTCTTC. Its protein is CASSSLGARASSYNEQFF. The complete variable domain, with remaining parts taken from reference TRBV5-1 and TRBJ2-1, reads KAGVTQTPRYLIKTRGQQVTLSCSPISGHRSVSWYQQTPGQGLQFLFEYFSETQRNKGNFPGRFSGRQFSNSRSEMNVSTLELGDSALYLCASSSLGARASSYNEQFFGPGTRLTVL.

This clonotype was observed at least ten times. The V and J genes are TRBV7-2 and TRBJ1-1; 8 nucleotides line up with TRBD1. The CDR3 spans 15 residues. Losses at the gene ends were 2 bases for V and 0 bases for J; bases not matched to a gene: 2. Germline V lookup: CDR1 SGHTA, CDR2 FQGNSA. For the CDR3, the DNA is TGTGCCAGCAGCTTAACAGGGGGGATGAACACTGAAGCTTTCTTT. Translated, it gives CASSLTGGMNTEAFF.

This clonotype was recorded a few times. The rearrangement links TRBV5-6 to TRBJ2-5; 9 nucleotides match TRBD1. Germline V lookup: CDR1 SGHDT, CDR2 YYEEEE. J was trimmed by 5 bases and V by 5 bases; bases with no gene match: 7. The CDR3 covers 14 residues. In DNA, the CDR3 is TGTGCCAGCAGAAACACAGGGGGCCCTGAGACCCAGTACTTC. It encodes CASRNTGGPETQYF. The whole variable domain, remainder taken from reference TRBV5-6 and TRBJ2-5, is DAGVTQSPTHLIKTRGQQVTLRCSPKSGHDTVSWYQQALGQGPQFIFQYYEEEERQRGNFPDRFSGHQFPNYSSELNVNALLLGDSALYLCASRNTGGPETQYFGPGTRLLVL.

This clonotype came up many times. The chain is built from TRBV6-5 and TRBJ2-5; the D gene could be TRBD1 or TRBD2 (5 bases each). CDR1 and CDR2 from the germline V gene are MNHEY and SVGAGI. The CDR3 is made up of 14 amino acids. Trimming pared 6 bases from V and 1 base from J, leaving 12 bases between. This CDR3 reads CASSWGRFQETQYF. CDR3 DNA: TGTGCCAGCAGCTGGGGACGCTTCCAAGAGACCCAGTACTTC.

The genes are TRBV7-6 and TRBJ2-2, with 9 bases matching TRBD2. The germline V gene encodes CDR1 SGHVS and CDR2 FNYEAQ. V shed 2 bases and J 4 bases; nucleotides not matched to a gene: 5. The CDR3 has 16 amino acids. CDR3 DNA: TGTGCCAGCAGCTTACCAGCGGGAGGTGGCACCGGGGAGCTGTTTTTT. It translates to CASSLPAGGGTGELFF. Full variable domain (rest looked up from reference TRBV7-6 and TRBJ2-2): GAGVSQSPRYKVTKRGQDVALRCDPISGHVSLYWYRQALGQGPEFLTYFNYEAQQDKSGLPNDRFSAERPEGSISTLTIQRTEQRDSAMYRCASSLPAGGGTGELFFGEGSRLTVL.

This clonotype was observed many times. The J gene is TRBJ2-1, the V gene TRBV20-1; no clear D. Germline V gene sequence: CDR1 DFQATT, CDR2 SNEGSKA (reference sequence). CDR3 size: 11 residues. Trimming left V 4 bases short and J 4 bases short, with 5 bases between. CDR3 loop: CSAKAYNEQFF. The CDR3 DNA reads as TGCAGTGCTAAGGCGTACAATGAGCAGTTCTTC.

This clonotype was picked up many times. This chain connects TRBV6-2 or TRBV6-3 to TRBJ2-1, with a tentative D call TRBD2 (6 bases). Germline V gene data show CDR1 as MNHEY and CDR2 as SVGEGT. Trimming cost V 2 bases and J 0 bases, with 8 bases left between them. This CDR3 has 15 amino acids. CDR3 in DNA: TGTGCCAGCAGTTACCTGGGGGGCTCCTACAATGAGCAGTTCTTC. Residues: CASSYLGGSYNEQFF.

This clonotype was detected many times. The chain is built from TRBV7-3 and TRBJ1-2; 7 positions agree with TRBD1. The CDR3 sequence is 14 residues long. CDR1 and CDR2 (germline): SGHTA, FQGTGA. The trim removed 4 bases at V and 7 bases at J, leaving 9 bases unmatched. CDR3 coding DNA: TGTGCCAGCAGCTCAGACAGGGCGGGAGGTGGCTACACCTTC. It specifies CASSSDRAGGGYTF.

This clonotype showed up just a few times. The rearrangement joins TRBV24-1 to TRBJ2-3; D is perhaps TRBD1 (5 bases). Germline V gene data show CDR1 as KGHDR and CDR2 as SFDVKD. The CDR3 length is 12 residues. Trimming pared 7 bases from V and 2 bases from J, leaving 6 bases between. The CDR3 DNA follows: TGTGCCACCAGCGGACACACAGATACGCAGTATTTT. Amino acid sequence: CATSGHTDTQYF.

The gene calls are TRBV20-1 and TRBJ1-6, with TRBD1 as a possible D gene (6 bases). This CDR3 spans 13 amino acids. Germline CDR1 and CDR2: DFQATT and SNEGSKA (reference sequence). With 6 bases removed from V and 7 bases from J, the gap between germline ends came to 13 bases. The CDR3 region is CSAETGSNSPLHF. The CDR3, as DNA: TGCAGTGCAGAGACAGGATCCAATTCACCCCTCCACTTT.

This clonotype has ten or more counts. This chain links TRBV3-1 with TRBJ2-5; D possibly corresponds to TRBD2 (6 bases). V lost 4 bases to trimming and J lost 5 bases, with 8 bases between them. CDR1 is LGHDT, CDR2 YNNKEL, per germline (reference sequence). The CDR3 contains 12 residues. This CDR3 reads CASSPREETQYF. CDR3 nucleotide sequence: TGTGCCAGCAGCCCCCGGGAGGAGACCCAGTACTTC.

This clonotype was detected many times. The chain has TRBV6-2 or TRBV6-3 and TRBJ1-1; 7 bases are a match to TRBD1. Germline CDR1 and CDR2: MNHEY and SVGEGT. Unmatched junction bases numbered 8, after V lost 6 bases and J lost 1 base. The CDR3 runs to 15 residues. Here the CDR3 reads CASRNTGTANTEAFF. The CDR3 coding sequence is TGTGCCAGCAGAAATACCGGGACAGCGAACACTGAAGCTTTCTTT.

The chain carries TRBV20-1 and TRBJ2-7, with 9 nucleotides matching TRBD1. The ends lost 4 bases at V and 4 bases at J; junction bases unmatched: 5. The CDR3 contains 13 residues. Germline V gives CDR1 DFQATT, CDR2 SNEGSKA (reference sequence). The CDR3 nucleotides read TGCAGTGCTACGGACAGGGGACAATACGAGCAGTACTTC. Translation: CSATDRGQYEQYF.

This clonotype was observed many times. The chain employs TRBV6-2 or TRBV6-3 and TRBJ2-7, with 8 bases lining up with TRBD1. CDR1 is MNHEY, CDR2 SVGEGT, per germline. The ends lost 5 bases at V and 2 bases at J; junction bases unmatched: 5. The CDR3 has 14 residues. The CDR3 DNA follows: TGTGCCAGCAGTGCGGGACAGGACACCTACGAGCAGTACTTC. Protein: CASSAGQDTYEQYF.

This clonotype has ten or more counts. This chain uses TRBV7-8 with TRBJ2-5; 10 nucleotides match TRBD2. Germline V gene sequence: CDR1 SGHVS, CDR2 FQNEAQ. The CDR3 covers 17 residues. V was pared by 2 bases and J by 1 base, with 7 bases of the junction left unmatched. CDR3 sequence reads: CASSLRASGSSQETQYF. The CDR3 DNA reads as TGTGCCAGCAGCTTACGGGCTAGCGGGAGTTCCCAAGAGACCCAGTACTTC. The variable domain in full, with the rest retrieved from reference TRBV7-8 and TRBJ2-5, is GAGVSQSPRYKVAKRGQDVALRCDPISGHVSLFWYQQALGQGPEFLTYFQNEAQLDKSGLPSDRFFAERPEGSVSTLKIQRTQQEDSAVYLCASSLRASGSSQETQYFGPGTRLLVL.

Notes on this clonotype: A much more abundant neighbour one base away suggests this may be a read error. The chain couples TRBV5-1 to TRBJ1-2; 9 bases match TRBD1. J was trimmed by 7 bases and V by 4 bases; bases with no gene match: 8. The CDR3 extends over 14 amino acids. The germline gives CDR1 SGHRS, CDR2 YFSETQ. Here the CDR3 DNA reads TGCGCCAGCAGCGAGGACAGGGGACTTGGTGGCTACACCTTC. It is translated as CASSEDRGLGGYTF.

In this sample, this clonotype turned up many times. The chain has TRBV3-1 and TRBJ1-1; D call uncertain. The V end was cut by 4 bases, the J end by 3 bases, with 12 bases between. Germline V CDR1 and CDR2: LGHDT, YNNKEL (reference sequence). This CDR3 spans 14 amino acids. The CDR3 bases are TGTGCCAGCAGCCGAGTGGCTCGCGACACTGAAGCTTTCTTT. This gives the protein CASSRVARDTEAFF. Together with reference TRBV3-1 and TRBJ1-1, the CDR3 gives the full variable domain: DTAVSQTPKYLVTQMGNDKSIKCEQNLGHDTMYWYKQDSKKFLKIMFSYNNKELIINETVPNRFSPKSPDKAHLNLHINSLELGDSAVYFCASSRVARDTEAFFGQGTRLTVV.

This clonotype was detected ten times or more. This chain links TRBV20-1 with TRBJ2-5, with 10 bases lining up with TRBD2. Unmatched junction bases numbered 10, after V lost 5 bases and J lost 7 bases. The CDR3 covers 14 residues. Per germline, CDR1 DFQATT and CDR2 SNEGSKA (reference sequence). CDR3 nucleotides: TGCAGTGCTGGAGCGGGGGGGGGTTCTTGGACCCAGTACTTC. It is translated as CSAGAGGGSWTQYF.

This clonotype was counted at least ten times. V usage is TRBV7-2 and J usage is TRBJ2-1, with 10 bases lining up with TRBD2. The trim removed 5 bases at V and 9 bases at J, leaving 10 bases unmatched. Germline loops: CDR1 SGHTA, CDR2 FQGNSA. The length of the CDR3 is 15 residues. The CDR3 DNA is TGTGCCAGCAGCCCCCTAGCGGGAGAGCTCGGTGAGCAGTTCTTC. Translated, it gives CASSPLAGELGEQFF.

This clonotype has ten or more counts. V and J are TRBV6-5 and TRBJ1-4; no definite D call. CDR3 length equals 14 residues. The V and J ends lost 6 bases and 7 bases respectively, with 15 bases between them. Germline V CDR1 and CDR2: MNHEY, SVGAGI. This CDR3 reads CASRESAAGEKLFF. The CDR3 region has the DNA TGTGCCAGCAGGGAGAGTGCGGCGGGTGAAAAACTGTTTTTT.

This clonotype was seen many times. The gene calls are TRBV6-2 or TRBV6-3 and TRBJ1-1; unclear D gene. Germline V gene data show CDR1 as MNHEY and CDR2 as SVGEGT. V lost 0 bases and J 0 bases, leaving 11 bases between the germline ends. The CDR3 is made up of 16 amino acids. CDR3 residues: CASSYSGGPMNTEAFF. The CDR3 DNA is TGTGCCAGCAGTTACTCAGGTGGACCAATGAACACTGAAGCTTTCTTT.

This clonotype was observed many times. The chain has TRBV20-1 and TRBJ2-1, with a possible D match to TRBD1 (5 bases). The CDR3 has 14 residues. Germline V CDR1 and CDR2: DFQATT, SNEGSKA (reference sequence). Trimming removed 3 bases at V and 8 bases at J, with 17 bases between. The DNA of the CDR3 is TGCAGTGCTAGTCAACTACCCCCCAGGGATGAGCAGTTCTTC. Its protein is CSASQLPPRDEQFF.

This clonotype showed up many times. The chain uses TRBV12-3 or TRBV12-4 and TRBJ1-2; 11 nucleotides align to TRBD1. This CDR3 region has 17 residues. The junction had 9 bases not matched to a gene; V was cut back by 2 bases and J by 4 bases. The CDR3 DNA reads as TGTGCCAGCAGTTTAACCCCCGGGACAGGGGGGGCCTATGGCTACACCTTC. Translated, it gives CASSLTPGTGGAYGYTF.